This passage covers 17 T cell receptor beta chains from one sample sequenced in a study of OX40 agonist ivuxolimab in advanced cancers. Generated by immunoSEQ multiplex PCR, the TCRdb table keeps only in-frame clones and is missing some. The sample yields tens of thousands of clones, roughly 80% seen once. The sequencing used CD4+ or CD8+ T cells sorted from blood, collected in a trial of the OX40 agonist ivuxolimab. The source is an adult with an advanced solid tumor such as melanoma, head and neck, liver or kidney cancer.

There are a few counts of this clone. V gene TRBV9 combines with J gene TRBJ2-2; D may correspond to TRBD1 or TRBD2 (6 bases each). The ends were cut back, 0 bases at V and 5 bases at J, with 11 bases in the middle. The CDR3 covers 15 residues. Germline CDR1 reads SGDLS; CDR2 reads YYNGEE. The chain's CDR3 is CASSVEGGRTGELFF. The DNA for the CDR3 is TGTGCCAGCAGCGTAGAGGGGGGCCGAACCGGGGAGCTGTTTTTT.

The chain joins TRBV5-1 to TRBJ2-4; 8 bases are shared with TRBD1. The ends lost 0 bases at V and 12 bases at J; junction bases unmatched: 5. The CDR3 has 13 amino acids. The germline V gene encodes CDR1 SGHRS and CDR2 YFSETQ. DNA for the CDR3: TGCGCCAGCAGCTTGGACAGGGGGTCTAATCAGTACTTC. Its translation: CASSLDRGSNQYF. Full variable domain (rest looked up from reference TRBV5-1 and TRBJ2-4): KAGVTQTPRYLIKTRGQQVTLSCSPISGHRSVSWYQQTPGQGLQFLFEYFSETQRNKGNFPGRFSGRQFSNSRSEMNVSTLELGDSALYLCASSLDRGSNQYFGAGTRLSVL.

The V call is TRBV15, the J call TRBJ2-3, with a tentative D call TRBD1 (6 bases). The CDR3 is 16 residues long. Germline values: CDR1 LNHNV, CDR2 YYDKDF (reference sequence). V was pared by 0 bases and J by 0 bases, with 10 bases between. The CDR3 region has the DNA TGTGCCACCAGCAGAGATGGAAGGGGGAGCACAGATACGCAGTATTTT. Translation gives CATSRDGRGSTDTQYF.

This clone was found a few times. In DNA, the CDR3 is TGTGCCAGCAGCTCCCGGGACAGGGGAAAAGTTCCACCCCTCCACTTT. Encoded protein: CASSSRDRGKVPPLHF. The chain recombines TRBV7-2 with TRBJ1-6, with 10 bases lining up with TRBD1. CDR1 is SGHTA, CDR2 FQGNSA, per germline. V lost 4 bases and J lost 11; bases outside the gene matches: 11. The CDR3 length is 16 residues.

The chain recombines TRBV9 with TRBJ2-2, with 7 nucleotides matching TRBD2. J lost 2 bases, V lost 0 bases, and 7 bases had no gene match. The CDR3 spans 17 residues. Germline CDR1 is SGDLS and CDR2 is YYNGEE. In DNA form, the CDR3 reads TGTGCCAGCAGCGTAGGAGGCGGGGGTCAAAACACCGGGGAGCTGTTTTTT. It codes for CASSVGGGGQNTGELFF.

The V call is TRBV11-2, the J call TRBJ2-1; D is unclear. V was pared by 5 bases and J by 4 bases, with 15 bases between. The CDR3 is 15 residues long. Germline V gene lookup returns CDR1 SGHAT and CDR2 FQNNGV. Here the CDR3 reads CASSQEQILYNEQFF. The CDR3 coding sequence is TGTGCCAGCAGCCAAGAACAGATACTTTACAATGAGCAGTTCTTC.

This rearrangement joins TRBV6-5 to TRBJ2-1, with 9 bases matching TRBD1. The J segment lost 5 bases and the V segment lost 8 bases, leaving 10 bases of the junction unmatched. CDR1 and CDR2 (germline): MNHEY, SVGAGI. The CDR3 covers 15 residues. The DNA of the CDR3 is TGTGCCAGCGGGTCCGGGACAGGGTCTCACAATGAGCAGTTCTTC. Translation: CASGSGTGSHNEQFF.

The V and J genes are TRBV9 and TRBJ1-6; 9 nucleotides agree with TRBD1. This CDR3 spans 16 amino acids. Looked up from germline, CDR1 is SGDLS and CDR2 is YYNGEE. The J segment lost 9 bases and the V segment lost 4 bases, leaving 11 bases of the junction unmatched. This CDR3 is CASSPTTGTGFSPLHF. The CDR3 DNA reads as TGTGCCAGCAGCCCAACCACCGGGACAGGGTTTTCACCCCTCCACTTT.

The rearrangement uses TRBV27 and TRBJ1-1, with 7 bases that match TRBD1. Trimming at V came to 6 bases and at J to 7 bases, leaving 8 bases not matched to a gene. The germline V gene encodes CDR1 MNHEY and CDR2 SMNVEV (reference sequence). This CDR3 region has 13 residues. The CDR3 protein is CASRRTGTLEAFF. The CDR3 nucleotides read TGTGCCAGCAGGCGGACAGGCACCCTTGAAGCTTTCTTT.

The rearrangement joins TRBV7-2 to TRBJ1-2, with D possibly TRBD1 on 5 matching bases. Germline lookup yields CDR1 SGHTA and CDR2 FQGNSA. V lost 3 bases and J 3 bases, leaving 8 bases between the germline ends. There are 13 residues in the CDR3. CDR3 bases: TGTGCCAGCAGCTTCCAGGGACACTATGGCTACACCTTC. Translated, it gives CASSFQGHYGYTF.

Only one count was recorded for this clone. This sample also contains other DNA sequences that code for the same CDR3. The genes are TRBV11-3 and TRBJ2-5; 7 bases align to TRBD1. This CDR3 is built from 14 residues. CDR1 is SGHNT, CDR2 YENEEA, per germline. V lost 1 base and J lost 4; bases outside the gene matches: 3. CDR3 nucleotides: TGTGCCAGCAGCTTAGGACAGGGCGGAGAGACCCAGTACTTC. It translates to CASSLGQGGETQYF.

CDR3 sequence reads: CASSNTGSTEAFF. As DNA, the CDR3 is TGTGCCAGTAGTAATACAGGGAGCACTGAAGCTTTCTTT. The chain uses TRBV19 and TRBJ1-1; weak D call: TRBD1 (6 bases). Germline-derived CDR1 and CDR2 are LNHDA and SQIVND (reference sequence). There are 13 residues in the CDR3. With 4 bases removed from V and 4 bases from J, the gap between germline ends came to 10 bases.

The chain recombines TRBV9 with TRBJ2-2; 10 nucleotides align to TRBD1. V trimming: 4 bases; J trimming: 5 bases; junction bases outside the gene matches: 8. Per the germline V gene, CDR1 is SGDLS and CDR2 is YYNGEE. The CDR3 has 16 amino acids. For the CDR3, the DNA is TGTGCCAGCAGCATCAGGGGACAGGGGTCTACCGGGGAGCTGTTTTTT. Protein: CASSIRGQGSTGELFF.

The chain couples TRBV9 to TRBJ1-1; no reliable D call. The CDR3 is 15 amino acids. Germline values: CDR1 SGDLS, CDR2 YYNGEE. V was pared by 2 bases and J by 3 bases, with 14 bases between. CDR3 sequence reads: CASSVTIGPDTEAFF. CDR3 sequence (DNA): TGTGCCAGCAGCGTGACGATAGGTCCCGACACTGAAGCTTTCTTT. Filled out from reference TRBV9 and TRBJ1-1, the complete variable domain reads DSGVTQTPKHLITATGQRVTLRCSPRSGDLSVYWYQQSLDQGLQFLIQYYNGEERAKGNILERFSAQQFPDLHSELNLSSLELGDSALYFCASSVTIGPDTEAFFGQGTRLTVV.

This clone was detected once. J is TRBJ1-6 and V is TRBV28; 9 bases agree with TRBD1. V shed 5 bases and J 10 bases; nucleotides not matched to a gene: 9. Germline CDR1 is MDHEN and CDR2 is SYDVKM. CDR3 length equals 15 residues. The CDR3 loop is CASSPSQGAYSPLHF. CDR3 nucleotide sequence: TGTGCCAGCAGTCCGTCACAGGGGGCTTACTCACCCCTCCACTTT.

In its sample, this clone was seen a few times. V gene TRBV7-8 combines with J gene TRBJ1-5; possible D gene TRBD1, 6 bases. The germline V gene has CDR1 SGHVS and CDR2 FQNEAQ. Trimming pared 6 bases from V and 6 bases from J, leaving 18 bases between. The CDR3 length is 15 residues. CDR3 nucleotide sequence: TGTGCCAGCAGACTGGGGCGACAGGCTACTCAGCCCCAGCATTTT. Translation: CASRLGRQATQPQHF. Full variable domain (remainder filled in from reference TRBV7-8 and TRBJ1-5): GAGVSQSPRYKVAKRGQDVALRCDPISGHVSLFWYQQALGQGPEFLTYFQNEAQLDKSGLPSDRFFAERPEGSVSTLKIQRTQQEDSAVYLCASRLGRQATQPQHFGDGTRLSIL.

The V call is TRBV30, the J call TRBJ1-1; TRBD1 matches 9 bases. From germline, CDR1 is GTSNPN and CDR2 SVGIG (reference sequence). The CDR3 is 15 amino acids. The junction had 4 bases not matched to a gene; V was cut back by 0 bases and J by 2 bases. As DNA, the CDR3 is TGTGCCTGGAGTGTCCGGGACAGGGCTAACACTGAAGCTTTCTTT. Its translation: CAWSVRDRANTEAFF.